The next 9 T cell receptor beta chains were all read from a single sample in a study of blood T cell repertoires in COVID-19. Measured with immunoSEQ multiplex PCR; TCRdb has only the in-frame clones, and not every one. The data hold some 93,000 clones, with roughly 86% observed a single time. Sequencing input: peripheral blood. Source of these receptors: a man aged 50-60 years with acute or convalescent COVID-19.

The chain links TRBV4-1 to TRBJ2-3, with 7 bases aligning to TRBD1. This CDR3 is 15 amino acids long. CDR1 is MGHRA and CDR2 is YSYEKL in the germline V gene. Trimming cost V 3 bases and J 5 bases; bases outside gene matches: 8. The CDR3 loop reads CASSQLDRAEDTQYF. The CDR3 DNA reads as TGCGCCAGCAGCCAGCTTGACAGGGCGGAAGATACGCAGTATTTT.

The genes are TRBV7-9 and TRBJ2-1, with 7 nucleotides matching TRBD2. V trimming: 3 bases; J trimming: 2 bases; junction bases outside the gene matches: 4. Looked up from germline, CDR1 is SEHNR and CDR2 is FQNEAQ (reference sequence). The CDR3 is 15 amino acids. In nucleotides, the CDR3 is TGTGCCAGCAGCTTTGACGGGAGGCCCTACAATGAGCAGTTCTTC. Protein: CASSFDGRPYNEQFF.

The rearrangement joins TRBV24-1 to TRBJ2-2; 9 bases map to TRBD2. This CDR3 comprises 14 residues. Germline V gene lookup returns CDR1 KGHDR and CDR2 SFDVKD. After removal of 4 bases from V and 6 bases from J, the junction contained 2 bases not matched to a gene. The CDR3 sequence: CATSDRLAAGELFF. The CDR3 region has the DNA TGTGCCACCAGTGACCGACTAGCGGCCGGGGAGCTGTTTTTT.

This clone was observed a single time. The rearrangement joins TRBV6-5 to TRBJ2-1; D is unclear. There are 15 residues in the CDR3. The germline V and J ends were trimmed by 0 bases and 0 bases, with 6 bases remaining between them. CDR1 and CDR2 (germline): MNHEY, SVGAGI. The DNA for the CDR3 is TGTGCCAGCAGTTACTCGAGAGCCTCCTACAATGAGCAGTTCTTC. Translated: CASSYSRASYNEQFF.

The chain is built from TRBV3-1 (or the pseudogene TRBV3-2) and TRBJ1-1; 7 bases fit TRBD1. Germline-derived CDR1 and CDR2 are LGHDT and YNNKEL (reference sequence). CDR3 length equals 12 residues. Unmatched junction bases numbered 4, after V lost 3 bases and J lost 9 bases. CDR3 sequence reads: CASSHRQGKAFF. DNA for the CDR3: TGTGCCAGCAGCCATCGACAGGGTAAAGCTTTCTTT.

This clone was counted once. The CDR3 DNA sequence: TGTGCCAGCAGCCTTGGACAGTCCGGGGCCGGGGAGCTGTTTTTT. It translates to CASSLGQSGAGELFF. The rearrangement links TRBV5-6 to TRBJ2-2; maybe TRBD1 (6 bases). Germline loops: CDR1 SGHDT, CDR2 YYEEEE. The CDR3 consists of 15 residues. Trimming took off 4 bases at V and 6 bases at J, with 16 bases between the two ends.

The gene calls are TRBV4-1 and TRBJ1-4; 8 nucleotides match TRBD1. This CDR3 region has 15 residues. Germline CDR1 reads MGHRA; CDR2 reads YSYEKL. The V segment lost 0 bases and the J segment 7 bases; nucleotides outside the gene matches: 4. CDR3 amino acids: CASSQDDTGGEKLFF. In DNA form, the CDR3 reads TGCGCCAGCAGCCAAGATGACACAGGGGGTGAAAAACTGTTTTTT.

V is TRBV27 and J is TRBJ1-2, with D perhaps TRBD1 (5 bases). V lost 6 bases, J lost 4 bases, and 12 bases lay in between. The germline gives CDR1 MNHEY, CDR2 SMNVEV (reference sequence). The CDR3 totals 13 residues. DNA for the CDR3: TGTGCCAGCAGGCCTCAGGGCTTCTATGGCTACACCTTC. Amino acid sequence: CASRPQGFYGYTF.

The rearrangement links TRBV5-1 to TRBJ2-5; maybe TRBD1 (6 bases). The CDR3 sequence is 14 residues long. Germline V gene lookup returns CDR1 SGHRS and CDR2 YFSETQ. Trimming pared 3 bases from V and 1 base from J, leaving 10 bases between. For the CDR3, the DNA is TGCGCCAGCAGCTCAGGGGATTTCCAAGAGACCCAGTACTTC. Protein sequence: CASSSGDFQETQYF.